Below are 31 T cell receptor beta chains sequenced from a single sample in a study of T-cell reconstitution after alpha-beta-depleted transplantation in children. Using unique molecular identifiers, the investigators prepared the TCRbeta library. One entry per CDR3 protein, called by TCRdb with MiXCR from the PCR reads. The sample has 450,000 to 600,000 distinct CDR3 sequences, over 10% seen once. Here the sequenced sample was PBMCs, mostly from graft donor cells, taken 360 days after TCRalphabeta/CD19-depleted stem cell transplant. These receptors were collected from a male patient aged 10 to 17 who had a stem cell transplant for acute myeloid leukemia, so the T cells may come from the graft donor.

The V gene is TRBV28, the J gene TRBJ2-7; D remains ambiguous. The CDR3 runs to 14 residues. Trimming removed 2 bases from V and 3 bases from J, with 11 bases in between. Germline loops: CDR1 MDHEN, CDR2 SYDVKM. The CDR3 spells CASSLKGPSYEQYF. CDR3 sequence (DNA): TGTGCCAGCAGTTTAAAGGGCCCCAGCTACGAGCAGTACTTC.

This rearrangement joins TRBV28 to TRBJ2-1; D is unclear. The V gene's germline CDR1 is MDHEN and CDR2 SYDVKM. Trimming pared 5 bases from V and 7 bases from J, leaving 6 bases between. The CDR3 has 11 residues. CDR3 loop: CASSPQNEQFF. In DNA form, the CDR3 reads TGTGCCAGCAGTCCACAGAATGAGCAGTTCTTC.

This clonotype was observed a few times. The V and J genes are TRBV27 and TRBJ2-7, with D perhaps being TRBD1 or TRBD2 (5 bases each). V shed 3 bases and J shed 7 bases, with 13 bases lying between them. The V gene's germline CDR1 is MNHEY and CDR2 SMNVEV (reference sequence). This CDR3 is 13 amino acids long. CDR3 in DNA: TGTGCCAGCAGTTTTAGAGGGGTCGGGGAGCAGTACTTC. The encoded protein is CASSFRGVGEQYF.

This clonotype was seen a few times. This chain connects TRBV28 to TRBJ1-4, with D perhaps matching TRBD1 (5 bases). The CDR3 contains 14 residues. Per germline, CDR1 MDHEN and CDR2 SYDVKM. The germline V and J ends were trimmed by 0 bases and 8 bases, with 10 bases remaining between them. CDR3 in DNA: TGTGCCAGCAGTTTATGGCAGGGTGGAGAAAAACTGTTTTTT. Amino acids: CASSLWQGGEKLFF.

The chain combines TRBV29-1 with TRBJ2-7, with 8 bases that match TRBD2. The CDR3 is 14 amino acids. Germline V gives CDR1 SQVTM, CDR2 ANQGSEA. V lost 6 bases, J lost 0 bases, and 7 bases stayed unmatched. The CDR3 sequence: CSVGGSGSSYEQYF. CDR3 in DNA: TGCAGCGTGGGGGGGAGCGGGAGCTCCTACGAGCAGTACTTC.

J is TRBJ2-7 and V is TRBV15; a weak D match, TRBD2 (5 bases). The CDR3 runs to 15 residues. The V end lost 0 bases, the J end lost 2 bases, and 11 bases lay between the germline ends. Germline V gene sequence: CDR1 LNHNV, CDR2 YYDKDF (reference sequence). Here the CDR3 reads CATSRDLGETYEQYF. The CDR3 nucleotides read TGTGCCACCAGCAGAGATCTCGGGGAAACCTACGAGCAGTACTTC.

The V and J genes are TRBV20-1 and TRBJ2-7, with D perhaps matching TRBD2 (5 bases). CDR3 length equals 14 residues. Germline values: CDR1 DFQATT, CDR2 SNEGSKA (reference sequence). V lost 3 bases to trimming and J lost 3 bases, with 15 bases between them. The CDR3 region is CSASFRTSNYEQYF. The CDR3 DNA follows: TGCAGTGCTAGTTTCCGGACTTCCAACTACGAGCAGTACTTC.

Ten or more counts support this clonotype. The V call is TRBV12-3 or TRBV12-4, the J call TRBJ2-5; the D gene is possibly TRBD1 (6 bases). CDR3 size: 15 residues. V gave up 4 bases and J gave up 11 bases, with 23 bases separating them. The CDR3 sequence is CASSSRWRLGTMQYF. CDR3 sequence (DNA): TGTGCCAGCAGTTCCCGTTGGAGGCTCGGGACAATGCAGTACTTC.

There are a few counts of this clonotype. The V gene is TRBV21-1, the J gene TRBJ2-7; the table's D call TRBD2 went unverified against the DNA. TRBV21-1 is assigned pseudogene status. The CDR3 runs to 14 residues. The CDR3 nucleotides are TGTGCCAGCAGTGGGACCTCCAGTCAGGGGGAGCAGTACTTC. This translates into CASSGTSSQGEQYF.

This clonotype was picked up a small number of times. V gene TRBV3-1 combines with J gene TRBJ2-2; 9 bases map to TRBD2. Germline CDR1 reads LGHDT; CDR2 reads YNNKEL (reference sequence). After removal of 1 base from V and 4 bases from J, the junction contained 7 bases not matched to a gene. The CDR3 is made up of 17 amino acids. The CDR3 nucleotides are TGTGCCAGCAGCCAAGGCTACCAGCGGGAGGTCACCGGGGAGCTGTTTTTT. Protein sequence: CASSQGYQREVTGELFF.

This clonotype was seen repeatedly, ten times or more. V and J are TRBV27 and TRBJ2-7, with 9 bases matching TRBD2. The CDR3 extends over 15 amino acids. The V segment lost 3 bases and the J segment 1 base; nucleotides outside the gene matches: 4. Germline V gives CDR1 MNHEY, CDR2 SMNVEV (reference sequence). CDR3 DNA sequence: TGTGCCAGCAGTTTCTCGCGGGAGGGGTCCTACGAGCAGTACTTC. Translation: CASSFSREGSYEQYF.

This chain links TRBV10-3 with TRBJ2-7; TRBD1 is a possible D gene (5 bases). The ends were cut back, 8 bases at V and 5 bases at J, with 13 bases in the middle. The germline gives CDR1 ENHRY, CDR2 SYGVKD. The CDR3 has 12 amino acids. The CDR3 nucleotides read TGTGCCATCCTGTCAGGGAACAACGAGCAGTACTTC. Translation gives CAILSGNNEQYF.

This clonotype was seen a handful of times. The CDR3 DNA is TGTGCCAGCTCACCACTAACAGGGGGTGGCCCTGAAGCTTTCTTT. Amino acids: CASSPLTGGGPEAFF. This sequence joins TRBV18 and TRBJ1-1, with 8 bases fitting TRBD1. The junction had 7 bases not matched to a gene; V was cut back by 1 base and J by 6 bases. The CDR3 is 15 residues long. Germline V gene data show CDR1 as KGHSH and CDR2 as LQKENI.

The rearrangement links TRBV15 to TRBJ2-5, with D maybe TRBD1 (5 bases). This CDR3 contains 14 residues. Germline CDR1 LNHNV, CDR2 YYDKDF (reference sequence). The ends were cut back, 1 base at V and 5 bases at J, with 11 bases in the middle. The DNA of the CDR3 is TGTGCCACCAGCAGAGGACCGGCAGGGGAGACCCAGTACTTC. This codes for CATSRGPAGETQYF.

The chain has TRBV21-1 and TRBJ2-7. TRBV21-1 is noted as a pseudogene. This CDR3 is 12 amino acids long. The CDR3 coding sequence is TGTGCCAGCGGTCATCACCACTACGAGCAGTACTTC. This encodes CASGHHHYEQYF.

This clonotype was seen repeatedly, ten times or more. This rearrangement joins TRBV29-1 to TRBJ2-7; the D gene is possibly TRBD1 (5 bases). Germline CDR1 reads SQVTM; CDR2 reads ANQGSEA. This CDR3 has 14 amino acids. Trimming removed 4 bases at V and 1 base at J, with 14 bases between. The CDR3 region has the DNA TGCAGCGTTGTGGCAGGGCGAAGGTCCTACGAGCAGTACTTC. Protein: CSVVAGRRSYEQYF.

This sequence joins TRBV28 and TRBJ2-7; TRBD1 matches at 8 bases. Germline CDR1 reads MDHEN; CDR2 reads SYDVKM. With 4 bases clipped from V and 4 bases from J, the junction kept 12 bases outside the gene matches. CDR3 length: 16 amino acids. The CDR3 reads CASSSRDRWRVYEQYF. The CDR3 bases are TGTGCCAGCAGTTCCCGGGACAGGTGGCGGGTATACGAGCAGTACTTC.

This clonotype was counted between two and nine times. The rearrangement links TRBV6-5 to TRBJ2-3; no firm D call. Germline V gene sequence: CDR1 MNHEY, CDR2 SVGAGI. The CDR3 loop spans 11 amino acids. Trimming took off 5 bases at V and 9 bases at J, with 9 bases between the two ends. The CDR3 sequence: CASSTSRTQYF. Written as DNA, the CDR3 is TGTGCCAGCAGTACCAGCCGGACGCAGTATTTT.

There are a few counts of this clonotype. The J gene is TRBJ2-1, the V gene TRBV5-1; TRBD1 matches 8 bases. Germline assignment: CDR1 SGHRS and CDR2 YFSETQ. This CDR3 comprises 16 residues. V shed 4 bases and J 2 bases; nucleotides not matched to a gene: 8. Here the CDR3 reads CASSLLTGAAYNEQFF. For the CDR3, the DNA is TGCGCCAGCAGCCTACTGACAGGGGCGGCCTACAATGAGCAGTTCTTC.

The chain carries TRBV7-6 and TRBJ2-6; a weak D match, TRBD2 (5 bases). V dropped 2 bases and J dropped 2 bases, with 10 bases sitting between them. Germline CDR1 is SGHVS and CDR2 is FNYEAQ. The CDR3 runs 16 residues. DNA of the CDR3: TGTGCCAGCAGCTTATGGGTAGCGACTGGGGCCAACGTCCTGACTTTC. Its protein is CASSLWVATGANVLTF.

This clonotype was detected only a few times. The chain is built from TRBV14 and TRBJ2-2, with TRBD2 matching over 13 bases. With 4 bases clipped from V and 2 bases from J, the junction kept 7 bases outside the gene matches. Germline assignment: CDR1 SGHDN and CDR2 FVKESK. CDR3 length: 18 amino acids. The CDR3 is CASSLRLAGGLNTGELFF. The CDR3, as DNA: TGTGCCAGCAGCCTACGACTAGCGGGAGGCCTTAACACCGGGGAGCTGTTTTTT. The full variable domain, in which reference TRBV14 and TRBJ2-2 provide the parts outside the CDR3, is EAGVTQFPSHSVIEKGQTVTLRCDPISGHDNLYWYRRVMGKEIKFLLHFVKESKQDESGMPNNRFLAERTGGTYSTLKVQPAELEDSGVYFCASSLRLAGGLNTGELFFGEGSRLTVL.

Only a few counts were recorded for this clonotype. The chain employs TRBV7-2 and TRBJ2-1; D unclear. The CDR3 extends over 12 amino acids. The germline V gene has CDR1 SGHTA and CDR2 FQGNSA. The V and J ends lost 1 base and 10 bases respectively, with 8 bases between them. CDR3 bases: TGTGCCAGCAGCTTAGGACTTTCCGAGCAGTTCTTC. Protein: CASSLGLSEQFF.

The rearrangement links TRBV20-1 to TRBJ1-6, with TRBD1 as a possible D gene (6 bases). V was cut by 4 bases and J by 0 bases, with 7 bases left in between. The CDR3 extends over 14 amino acids. The germline V gene has CDR1 DFQATT and CDR2 SNEGSKA (reference sequence). This chain's CDR3 is CSATQGSYNSPLHF. In nucleotides, the CDR3 is TGCAGTGCTACACAGGGCTCCTATAATTCACCCCTCCACTTT.

This clonotype was counted ten times or more. The V and J genes are TRBV7-2 and TRBJ1-5, with 7 bases identical to TRBD1. Trimming cost V 5 bases and J 9 bases; bases outside gene matches: 16. The CDR3 is 16 amino acids. CDR1 and CDR2 from the germline V gene are SGHTA and FQGNSA. The CDR3 here is CASSPLQAGGGWPQHF. CDR3 bases: TGTGCCAGCAGCCCACTCCAGGCAGGGGGAGGATGGCCCCAGCATTTT.

This chain uses TRBV18 with TRBJ1-1; the D gene is possibly TRBD1 (5 bases). V dropped 5 bases and J dropped 4 bases, with 11 bases sitting between them. The CDR3 is 13 residues long. Germline V CDR1 and CDR2: KGHSH, LQKENI. This chain's CDR3 is CASSTDGGTEAFF. CDR3 in DNA: TGTGCCAGCTCAACGGACGGGGGCACTGAAGCTTTCTTT.

This clonotype has only a few counts. The V call is TRBV7-9, the J call TRBJ2-2, with D possibly matching TRBD2 (6 bases). This CDR3 is built from 17 residues. V was pared by 5 bases and J by 6 bases, with 22 bases between. The germline gives CDR1 SEHNR, CDR2 FQNEAQ (reference sequence). The CDR3 loop is CASSQPLGGNVPGELFF. The CDR3 region has the DNA TGTGCCAGCAGCCAACCTCTGGGGGGAAACGTTCCCGGGGAGCTGTTTTTT.

The chain joins TRBV20-1 to TRBJ2-5; TRBD2 matches at 9 bases. This CDR3 has 13 residues. In germline, CDR1 is DFQATT, CDR2 SNEGSKA (reference sequence). The V segment lost 3 bases and the J segment 5 bases; nucleotides outside the gene matches: 4. The chain's CDR3 is CSASSAGGETQYF. The CDR3 DNA sequence: TGCAGTGCTAGTTCCGCGGGGGGGGAGACCCAGTACTTC.

This clonotype has just one count. The V gene is TRBV5-1, the J gene TRBJ2-7; D is undetermined. Per the germline V gene, CDR1 is SGHRS and CDR2 is YFSETQ. The germline V and J ends were trimmed by 4 bases and 4 bases, with 15 bases remaining between them. This CDR3 is 14 amino acids long. This CDR3 is CASSHSRPPYEQYF. The CDR3 region has the DNA TGCGCCAGCAGCCACTCGAGGCCCCCATACGAGCAGTACTTC.

In its sample, this clonotype was seen many times. V is TRBV20-1 and J is TRBJ2-2, with 8 bases aligning to TRBD1. CDR1 and CDR2 (germline): DFQATT, SNEGSKA (reference sequence). Losses at the gene ends were 4 bases for V and 4 bases for J; bases not matched to a gene: 5. The CDR3 has 14 amino acids. CDR3 in DNA: TGCAGTGCTATGGACAGGGAGACCACCGGGGAGCTGTTTTTT. Encoded protein: CSAMDRETTGELFF.

The sample holds many counts of this clonotype. V and J are TRBV12-3 or TRBV12-4 and TRBJ1-5, with D possibly being TRBD1 (6 bases). The CDR3 extends over 14 amino acids. Trimming shortened V by 3 bases and J by 4 bases, and 10 bases separated the two germline ends. The CDR3 region is CASSFEGGNQPQHF. In nucleotides, the CDR3 is TGTGCCAGCAGTTTTGAGGGGGGTAATCAGCCCCAGCATTTT.

The chain combines TRBV3-1 with TRBJ2-1; no firm D call. V was shortened by 0 bases and J by 4 bases, with 10 bases between the two germline ends. Germline V gene lookup returns CDR1 LGHDT and CDR2 YNNKEL (reference sequence). This CDR3 is built from 15 residues. CDR3 sequence (DNA): TGTGCCAGCAGCCAAGATGAAGGACGTTACAATGAGCAGTTCTTC. As protein: CASSQDEGRYNEQFF.